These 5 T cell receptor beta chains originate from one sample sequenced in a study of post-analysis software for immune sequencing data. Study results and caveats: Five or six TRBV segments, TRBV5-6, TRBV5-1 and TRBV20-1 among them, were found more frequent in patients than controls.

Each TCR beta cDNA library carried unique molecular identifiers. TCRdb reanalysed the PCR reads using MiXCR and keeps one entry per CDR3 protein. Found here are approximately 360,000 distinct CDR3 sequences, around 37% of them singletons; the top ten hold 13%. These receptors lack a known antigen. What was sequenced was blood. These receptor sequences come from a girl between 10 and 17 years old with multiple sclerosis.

This CDR3 is CASSVGLSQPQHF. Written as DNA, the CDR3 is TGTGCCAGCAGCGTGGGGTTGAGTCAGCCCCAGCATTTT. This chain links TRBV7-2 with TRBJ1-5; D is uncertain. The CDR3 runs 13 residues. Germline CDR1 reads SGHTA; CDR2 reads FQGNSA. Trimming took off 5 bases at V and 6 bases at J, with 11 bases between the two ends. Combining the CDR3 with reference TRBV7-2 and TRBJ1-5 gives the whole variable domain GAGVSQSPSNKVTEKGKDVELRCDPISGHTALYWYRQSLGQGLEFLIYFQGNSAPDKSGLPSDRFSAERTGGSVSTLTIQRTQQEDSAVYLCASSVGLSQPQHFGDGTRLSIL.

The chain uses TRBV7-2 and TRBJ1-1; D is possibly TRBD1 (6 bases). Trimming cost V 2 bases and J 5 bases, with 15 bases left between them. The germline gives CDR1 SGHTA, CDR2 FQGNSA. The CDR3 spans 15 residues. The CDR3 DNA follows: TGTGCCAGCAGCTTACAGGGGTGGGGAGAGACTGAAGCTTTCTTT. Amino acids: CASSLQGWGETEAFF.

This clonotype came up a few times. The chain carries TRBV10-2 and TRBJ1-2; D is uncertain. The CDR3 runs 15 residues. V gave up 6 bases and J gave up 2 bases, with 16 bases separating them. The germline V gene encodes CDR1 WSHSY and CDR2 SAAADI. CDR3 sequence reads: CASRSGGGLNYGYTF. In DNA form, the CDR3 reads TGCGCCAGCAGGTCCGGTGGAGGCCTCAACTATGGCTACACCTTC.

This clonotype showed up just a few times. The CDR3 is CASSYLGEGNQPQHF. The CDR3 DNA is TGTGCCAGCAGTTACTTGGGGGAGGGCAATCAGCCCCAGCATTTT. The chain is built from TRBV6-6 and TRBJ1-5, with D maybe TRBD1 (5 bases). Trimming removed 1 base at V and 2 bases at J, with 9 bases between. The CDR3 runs to 15 residues. Germline CDR1 is MNHNY and CDR2 is SVGAGI (reference sequence).

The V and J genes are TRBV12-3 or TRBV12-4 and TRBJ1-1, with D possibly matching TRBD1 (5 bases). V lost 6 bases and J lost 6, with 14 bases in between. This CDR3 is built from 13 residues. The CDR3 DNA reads TGTGCCAGCAGAGCCGGGGGAAAGGCTGAAGCTTTCTTT. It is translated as CASRAGGKAEAFF.